A selection of T cell receptor beta chains follows, all from one sample in a study of CD8+CD57+ T cells in acquired aplastic anemia. TCRdb itself ran the reads through MiXCR, one entry per CDR3 protein. The sample holds about 200,000 distinct CDR3 sequences; 65% are singletons and the top ten take about 60%. The specimen was sorted CD4+, CD8+, or CD8+CD57+ T cells (not recorded which) from PBMCs. These receptors were obtained from a human donor with aplastic anemia. Each CDR3 is given with its conserved first and last residue. Each record gives: J gene, V gene, clone size, D gene, CDR3 DNA, CDR3 protein. The D gene is left open where the match is weak. Only part of the rows carry a size: once, few, many, or a class if the clone is expanded.

TRBJ2-1 TRBV2 many NA TGTGCCAGCAGAGTGGGGCAGTACTCCTACAATGAGCAGTTCTTC CASRVGQYSYNEQFF
TRBJ1-6 TRBV7-6 NA NA TGTGCCAGCAGTGAACAGGGTGGGCTGTATAATTCACCCCTCCACTTT CASSEQGGLYNSPLHF
TRBJ1-5 TRBV7-2 NA NA TGTGCCAGCAGTTTAGGGACAAGCAATCAGCCCCAGCATTTT CASSLGTSNQPQHF
TRBJ1-2 TRBV27 NA TRBD1 TGTGCCAGCCGTAGGGACAGGGGGCAAGCCGACTATGGCTACACCTTC CASRRDRGQADYGYTF
TRBJ1-2 TRBV19 NA NA TGTGCCAGTAGTAACCGCCAGAACTATGGCTACACCTTC CASSNRQNYGYTF
TRBJ2-7 TRBV7-2 NA TRBD2 TGTGCCAGCAGCTTAGGGGGTAGCGGGGACTACTACGAGCAGTACTTC CASSLGGSGDYYEQYF
TRBJ2-7 TRBV7-9 NA TRBD1 TGTGCCAGCAGCTTAGCGCACGACAGGGGGTACGAGCAGTACTTC CASSLAHDRGYEQYF
TRBJ2-7 TRBV7-2 few TRBD1 TGTGCCAGCAGCCCCGGCCGGACAGGGGATTTTCCTGGGTACGAGCAGTACTTC CASSPGRTGDFPGYEQYF
TRBJ1-1 TRBV5-1 NA TRBD1 TGCGCCAGCAGAGCTACAGGGGGCACTGAAGCTTTCTTT CASRATGGTEAFF
TRBJ1-1 TRBV11-2 NA NA TGTGCCAGCAGCTTTATGCCAGGCACTGAAGCTTTCTTT CASSFMPGTEAFF
TRBJ1-6 TRBV10-2 few NA TGCGCCAGCAGCTCCTATACCAATTCACCCCTCCACTTT CASSSYTNSPLHF
TRBJ2-2 TRBV2 NA NA TGTGCCAGCAGTGAACAGCGGCTCAACACCGGGGAGCTGTTTTTT CASSEQRLNTGELFF
TRBJ2-1 TRBV12-3/TRBV12-4 NA TRBD2 TGTGCCAGCAGTTTATCCCCCGAGCGGGGGGGTTTGAATGAGCAGTTCTTC CASSLSPERGGLNEQFF
TRBJ1-1 TRBV25-1 NA TRBD1 TGTGCCAGCAGCGGGACAGTAACTGAAGCTTTCTTT CASSGTVTEAFF
TRBJ2-1 TRBV5-1 NA TRBD1 TGCGCCAGCAGCCTTCAGGGCAGGGGGTCGCCAGACTACAATGAGCAGTTCTTC CASSLQGRGSPDYNEQFF
TRBJ2-7 TRBV7-9 many NA TGTGCCAGCAGGCCTACCGGGACAACCAACTACGAGCAGTACTTC CASRPTGTTNYEQYF
TRBJ2-5 TRBV7-2 NA NA TGTGCCAGCAGCCCAGCACGAGTGCAAGAGACCCAGTACTTC CASSPARVQETQYF
TRBJ2-5 TRBV5-1 NA TRBD1 TGCGCCAGCAGCCGACTCGGGACAGCCCAAGAGACCCAGTACTTC CASSRLGTAQETQYF
TRBJ2-7 TRBV2 NA NA TGTGCCAGCGAGACGGGAGACAGTAACTCCTACGAGCAGTACTTC CASETGDSNSYEQYF
TRBJ2-7 TRBV10-3 NA NA TGTGCCATCAGTGAGCAGAACTACGAGCAGTACTTC CAISEQNYEQYF
TRBJ2-7 TRBV5-5 NA TRBD1 TGCGCCAGCAGCTCCTCATTTTCGGGACAGATGAATTTTATCTACGAGCAGTACTTC CASSSSFSGQMNFIYEQYF
TRBJ2-1 TRBV24-1 few NA TGTGCCACCAGTGATTTGGTTAGCCGTGAGCAGTTCTTC CATSDLVSREQFF
TRBJ2-7 TRBV7-9 few NA TGTGCCAGCAGCCGTCTGGGAGATCGGTCCTACGAGCAGTACTTC CASSRLGDRSYEQYF
TRBJ2-3 TRBV7-6 NA TRBD1 TGTGCCAGCAGACCGACAGGGGACACAGATACGCAGTATTTT CASRPTGDTDTQYF